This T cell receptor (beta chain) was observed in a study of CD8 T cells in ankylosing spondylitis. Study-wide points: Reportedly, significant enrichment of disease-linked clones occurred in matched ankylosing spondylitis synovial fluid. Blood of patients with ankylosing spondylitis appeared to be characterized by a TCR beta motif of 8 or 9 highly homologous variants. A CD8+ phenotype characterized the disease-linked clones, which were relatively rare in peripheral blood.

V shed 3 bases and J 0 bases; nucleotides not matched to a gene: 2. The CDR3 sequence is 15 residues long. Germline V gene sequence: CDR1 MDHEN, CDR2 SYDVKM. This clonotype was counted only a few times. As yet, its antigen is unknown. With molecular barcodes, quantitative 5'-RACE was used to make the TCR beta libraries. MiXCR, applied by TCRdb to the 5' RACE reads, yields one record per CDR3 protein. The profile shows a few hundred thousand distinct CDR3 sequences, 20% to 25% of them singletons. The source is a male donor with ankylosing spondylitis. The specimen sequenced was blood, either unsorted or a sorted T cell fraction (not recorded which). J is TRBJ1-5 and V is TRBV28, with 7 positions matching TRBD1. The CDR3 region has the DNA TGTGCCAGCAGTTTCCCAGGGGGTAGCAATCAGCCCCAGCATTTT. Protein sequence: CASSFPGGSNQPQHF.